These 5 T cell receptor beta chains came from one sample sequenced in a study of blood T cell repertoires in COVID-19. Here immunoSEQ multiplex PCR was the method, and the copy in TCRdb shows in-frame clones only, minus some. The table records a few hundred thousand clones, 85% of them present only once. Material for sequencing was PBMCs or T cells enriched from blood (not recorded which). Every receptor here comes from a woman in her forties or fifties who had been exposed to COVID-19.

The CDR3 DNA sequence: TGCGCCAGCAGTCCTTTTGGAGGGGGCGGCAATCAGCCCCAGCATTTT. Its protein is CASSPFGGGGNQPQHF. This chain joins TRBV10-1 and TRBJ1-5, with 7 bases that match TRBD1. The ends lost 5 bases at V and 2 bases at J; junction bases unmatched: 9. This CDR3 is built from 16 residues. From germline, CDR1 is WNHNN and CDR2 SYGVQD (reference sequence).

V is TRBV6-1 and J is TRBJ2-7; D possibly corresponds to TRBD2 (5 bases). Trimming took 2 bases from V and 0 from J, leaving 8 bases between them. Germline lookup yields CDR1 MNHNS and CDR2 SASEGT. This CDR3 is 14 amino acids long. The CDR3 here is CASSETRSSYEQYF. CDR3 bases: TGTGCCAGCAGTGAAACTAGAAGCTCCTACGAGCAGTACTTC.

The CDR3 DNA is TGCAGCGGGCGCTTGGCGGCCACAGATACGCAGTATTTT. Its protein product is CSGRLAATDTQYF. The chain joins TRBV29-1 to TRBJ2-3; D is undetermined. CDR3 length: 13 amino acids. Germline-derived CDR1 and CDR2 are SQVTM and ANQGSEA. V was pared by 7 bases and J by 2 bases, with 13 bases between.

The rearrangement links TRBV7-2 to TRBJ2-7, with 7 bases identical to TRBD2. CDR3 length: 12 residues. Germline CDR1 SGHTA, CDR2 FQGNSA. The V segment lost 8 bases and the J segment 5 bases; nucleotides outside the gene matches: 6. CDR3 coding DNA: TGTGCCAGCTCTCGGGGGGTAAACGAGCAGTACTTC. Translated: CASSRGVNEQYF.

The V and J genes are TRBV11-2 and TRBJ2-5; D unclear. The CDR3 has 14 amino acids. CDR1 is SGHAT and CDR2 is FQNNGV in the germline V gene. V gave up 0 bases and J gave up 5 bases, with 10 bases separating them. The CDR3 spells CASSLDTFRETQYF. DNA of the CDR3: TGTGCCAGCAGCTTAGATACGTTTCGGGAGACCCAGTACTTC.